This T cell receptor (beta chain) appears in the sequencing data of a study of OX40 agonist ivuxolimab in advanced cancers. Trimming stripped 6 bases from V and 5 bases from J, with 7 bases between. Germline CDR1 is SQVTM and CDR2 is ANQGSEA. The CDR3 is made up of 10 amino acids. Assay: immunoSEQ multiplex PCR; the TCRdb copy retains only in-frame clones and omits some. The data hold tens of thousands of clones, with approximately 70% observed a single time. This TCR was sampled from an adult with an advanced solid tumor such as melanoma, head and neck, liver or kidney cancer. The J gene is TRBJ2-5, the V gene TRBV29-1; a weak D match, TRBD2 (6 bases). Specimen: CD4+ or CD8+ T cells sorted from blood, collected in a trial of the OX40 agonist ivuxolimab. The CDR3 reads CSVRGETQYF. The CDR3 nucleotides are TGCAGCGTGCGGGGCGAGACCCAGTACTTC.